The TCR beta chain under discussion was sequenced for a study of T cell repertoires in cytomegalovirus infection. MiXCR, applied by TCRdb to the reads, yields one record per CDR3 protein. The data show about a million distinct CDR3 sequences, approximately 31% seen once. The V gene's germline CDR1 is SEHNR and CDR2 FQNEAQ (reference sequence). The CDR3 has 16 amino acids. J was trimmed by 2 bases and V by 2 bases; bases with no gene match: 6. With regard to this clonotype: Its cognate antigen is unknown.

The sample consisted of cultured CD8+ T cells from PBMCs, taken from culture after CMV antigen stimulation. J is TRBJ2-7 and V is TRBV7-9, with TRBD1 matching 10 bases. The source is a human donor in good health (CMV status not recorded). Some clones in this sample may be carry-over from other donors' samples. The CDR3 DNA sequence: TGTGCCAGCAGCTTACCACGGGGACAGGGGCCCTACGAGCAGTACTTC. This gives the protein CASSLPRGQGPYEQYF.